This T cell receptor (beta chain) was recorded in a study of identifying expanded T cells in peripheral blood. Study-wide results and limits: Across healthy donors, higher total template counts meant significantly greater roughly 2-week count variance. Differentially abundant clones: about 1.1 between replicates, about 15 at 2 to 3 weeks, 18 to 20 at four.

Concerning this clone itself: No antigen is known for it.

The V and J ends lost 5 bases and 7 bases respectively, with 11 bases between them. Germline CDR1 reads SGHTA; CDR2 reads FQGNSA. The CDR3 covers 12 residues. Some clones are missing from TCRdb's copy, which holds only in-frame ones; the method was immunoSEQ multiplex PCR. The profile shows about 82,000 clones, 70% to 90% of them singletons. No infections or other immune events were documented during collection. The chain joins TRBV7-2 to TRBJ1-1; the D is unclear. Input material: blood. This clonotype was sampled from a person between 18 and 75 years old in good health. The CDR3 nucleotides are TGTGCCAGCAGCCCAACGGGGTTTGAAGCTTTCTTT. Translated, it gives CASSPTGFEAFF.